A single count supports the clone carrying this TCR beta chain. Its antigen remains unknown. Clones were read by immunoSEQ multiplex PCR, and TCRdb kept only the in-frame ones, dropping some. The data contain about 93,000 clones, about 92% of them singletons. This entry is derived from a study of OX40 agonist ivuxolimab in advanced cancers. At the level of the study: Three patients showed partial responses: one hepatocellular carcinoma and two cutaneous melanoma cases. Study observations and caveats: Both blood CD4+ and CD8+ T cells showed clonal growth by week 6 at 0.1 to 3.0 mg/kg.

Germline assignment: CDR1 MNHEY and CDR2 SMNVEV (reference sequence). The ends were cut back, 5 bases at V and 7 bases at J, with 11 bases in the middle. This CDR3 has 13 residues. The starting material was CD4+ or CD8+ T cells sorted from blood, obtained in a trial of the OX40 agonist ivuxolimab. This chain uses TRBV27 with TRBJ1-4, with D possibly being TRBD1 (5 bases). This clonotype originated in an adult with an advanced solid tumor such as melanoma, head and neck, liver or kidney cancer. CDR3 nucleotides: TGTGCCAGCAGTACAAACGGGGGTGAAAAACTGTTTTTT. Its translation: CASSTNGGEKLFF.